This T cell receptor beta chain came from a study of T cell repertoires in cytomegalovirus infection. Overall study context: Both recently identified HLA-C-restricted and well-studied HLA-B-restricted CMV epitopes were used in the study.

From the reads, TCRdb called clonotypes with MiXCR, one entry per CDR3 protein. Counted here are roughly 920,000 distinct CDR3 sequences, approximately 31% occurring once; the ten biggest clones make up about an eighth. V lost 3 bases to trimming and J lost 4 bases; unmatched junction nucleotides: 4. Germline lookup yields CDR1 SGHDT and CDR2 YYEEEE. The CDR3 covers 16 residues. Notes on this clonotype: Antigen specificity is unknown.

This clonotype originated in a human donor in good health (CMV status not recorded). Some clones in this sample may be carry-over from other donors' samples. V and J are TRBV5-6 and TRBJ2-3, with TRBD2 matching over 14 bases. The sequencing here drew on cultured CD8+ T cells from PBMCs, taken from culture after CMV antigen stimulation. This CDR3 is CASSSMGLAGADTQYF. In nucleotides, the CDR3 is TGTGCCAGCAGCTCGATGGGACTAGCGGGGGCAGATACGCAGTATTTT.